The following is a T cell receptor beta chain sequence with its context. Clones were sequenced by immunoSEQ multiplex PCR, and TCRdb holds only the in-frame ones, with some missing. The data contain about 300,000 clones, approximately 88% of them singletons. This entry belongs to a study of blood T cell repertoires in COVID-19. About the study: T cells, B-cell-depleted T cells, or PBMCs supplied cDNA or gDNA.

The ends lost 0 bases at V and 0 bases at J; junction bases unmatched: 11. In germline, CDR1 is MNHEY, CDR2 SMNVEV (reference sequence). The CDR3 has 19 amino acids. Sequencing was performed on peripheral blood. This receptor was obtained from a woman in her twenties or thirties who had recovered from COVID-19. The chain combines TRBV27 with TRBJ1-5, with 7 bases fitting TRBD1. The chain's CDR3 is CASSLSGIDRENSNQPQHF. DNA of the CDR3: TGTGCCAGCAGTTTATCGGGTATTGACAGGGAAAATAGCAATCAGCCCCAGCATTTT.